Below, 27 T cell receptor beta chains from the same sample are listed, as sequenced in a study of blood T cell repertoires in COVID-19. TCRdb's copy holds only in-frame clones and misses some; the assay was immunoSEQ multiplex PCR. Of about 55,000 clones listed, around 80% are singletons. Source material: peripheral blood. The source is a human donor in a cohort sampled during active or convalescent COVID-19.

This clone has only one observation. The chain joins TRBV28 to TRBJ2-7, with 9 positions matching TRBD1. The CDR3 contains 14 residues. From germline, CDR1 is MDHEN and CDR2 SYDVKM. V shed 6 bases and J 3 bases; nucleotides not matched to a gene: 6. CDR3 amino acids: CASSGTGIIYEQYF. Written as DNA, the CDR3 is TGTGCCAGCAGCGGGACAGGGATCATCTACGAGCAGTACTTC.

The chain has TRBV4-2 and TRBJ2-7, with TRBD2 as a possible D gene (5 bases). The V end was cut by 0 bases, the J end by 2 bases, with 11 bases between. CDR1 and CDR2 (germline): LGHNA, YNFKEQ. The CDR3 sequence is 15 residues long. The CDR3 sequence: CASSQDPGTTYEQYF. The DNA of the CDR3 is TGTGCCAGCAGCCAAGATCCGGGAACCACCTACGAGCAGTACTTC.

The chain combines TRBV19 with TRBJ1-1; maybe TRBD1 (6 bases). Between the trimmed V and J ends, which lost 3 bases and 4 bases, there was a span of 15 bases. Germline-derived CDR1 and CDR2 are LNHDA and SQIVND (reference sequence). The CDR3 has 15 amino acids. Here the CDR3 DNA reads TGTGCCAGTAGTATTTTGCCCAGGGGTCCCACTGAAGCTTTCTTT. Translated, it gives CASSILPRGPTEAFF. Supplemented by reference TRBV19 and TRBJ1-1, the full variable domain reads DGGITQSPKYLFRKEGQNVTLSCEQNLNHDAMYWYRQDPGQGLRLIYYSQIVNDFQKGDIAEGYSVSREKKESFPLTVTSAQKNPTAFYLCASSILPRGPTEAFFGQGTRLTVV.

J is TRBJ2-7 and V is TRBV27, with 7 nucleotides matching TRBD1. Germline V gives CDR1 MNHEY, CDR2 SMNVEV (reference sequence). CDR3 length: 15 residues. V gave up 5 bases and J gave up 3 bases; unmatched junction bases: 10. CDR3 DNA: TGTGCCAGCAGTGAGGCTGGGACAGATTACTACGAGCAGTACTTC. Amino acid sequence: CASSEAGTDYYEQYF.

V is TRBV3-1 (or the pseudogene TRBV3-2) and J is TRBJ2-2; D is undetermined. CDR1 is LGHDT, CDR2 YNNKEL, per germline (reference sequence). Trimming took off 5 bases at V and 3 bases at J, with 13 bases between the two ends. CDR3 size: 15 residues. The CDR3 nucleotides are TGTGCCAGCAGCATTAGCCCAATGTACACCGGGGAGCTGTTTTTT. It yields the protein CASSISPMYTGELFF.

As DNA, the CDR3 is TGTGCCACCGTCGAGATTGGACTAGCGGGGCCAAGCACAGATACGCAGTATTTT. Protein sequence: CATVEIGLAGPSTDTQYF. The chain combines TRBV24-1 with TRBJ2-3; 12 bases fit TRBD2. The CDR3 consists of 18 residues. CDR1 is KGHDR, CDR2 SFDVKD, per germline. The V segment lost 9 bases and the J segment 0 bases; nucleotides outside the gene matches: 12.

The genes are TRBV27 and TRBJ2-2; D not certain. The CDR3 totals 13 residues. V was cut by 7 bases and J by 6 bases, with 12 bases left in between. Germline lookup yields CDR1 MNHEY and CDR2 SMNVEV (reference sequence). The CDR3 coding sequence is TGTGCCAGCAACTTCGGAGCTTCCGGGGAGCTGTTTTTT. Residues: CASNFGASGELFF.

The table lists this clone with a count of one. CDR3 in amino acids: CASSPPRSISSGNTIYF. Written as DNA, the CDR3 is TGTGCCAGCAGCCCCCCTAGGAGCATCTCCTCTGGAAACACCATATATTTT. The V call is TRBV3-1 (or the pseudogene TRBV3-2), the J call TRBJ1-3; D gene uncertain. Germline V gene lookup returns CDR1 LGHDT and CDR2 YNNKEL (reference sequence). V gave up 4 bases and J gave up 0 bases, with 16 bases separating them. This CDR3 spans 17 amino acids.

The chain couples TRBV4-3 to TRBJ2-2, with D possibly being TRBD2 (6 bases). The CDR3 has 16 residues. V shed 0 bases and J shed 4 bases, with 12 bases lying between them. Germline V CDR1 and CDR2: LGHNA, YSLEER. CDR3 protein: CASSQDGGDSTGELFF. In DNA, the CDR3 is TGCGCCAGCAGCCAAGACGGCGGGGATTCCACCGGGGAGCTGTTTTTT.

The chain uses TRBV27 and TRBJ1-2; tentatively, D is TRBD1 (5 bases). The CDR3 extends over 15 amino acids. CDR1 MNHEY and CDR2 SMNVEV come from the germline V gene (reference sequence). The ends were cut back, 0 bases at V and 1 base at J, with 9 bases in the middle. The CDR3 spells CASSLSGGNNYGYTF. CDR3 nucleotide sequence: TGTGCCAGCAGTTTATCGGGGGGAAATAACTATGGCTACACCTTC.

This chain connects TRBV11-3 to TRBJ2-7; perhaps TRBD2 as D (6 bases). With 4 bases removed from V and 6 bases from J, the gap between germline ends came to 16 bases. The length of the CDR3 is 14 residues. Germline CDR1 and CDR2: SGHNT and YENEEA. The CDR3 is CASSSRDPGSEQYF. The CDR3 nucleotides read TGTGCCAGCAGCTCCCGGGACCCCGGGAGCGAGCAGTACTTC.

This chain uses TRBV18 with TRBJ2-2, with 7 bases matching TRBD1. This CDR3 has 15 residues. Germline V gene sequence: CDR1 KGHSH, CDR2 LQKENI. V was pared by 2 bases and J by 2 bases, with 2 bases of the junction left unmatched. CDR3 sequence (DNA): TGTGCCAGCTCACCAGGACAGGAAAACACCGGGGAGCTGTTTTTT. This sequence encodes CASSPGQENTGELFF.

The rearrangement links TRBV7-2 to TRBJ1-4, with a weak D call TRBD1 (6 bases). Trimming stripped 7 bases from V and 7 bases from J, with 16 bases between. The germline gives CDR1 SGHTA, CDR2 FQGNSA. The CDR3 is 14 residues long. The CDR3, as DNA: TGTGCCAGCAACACCGGGACATCGAGTGAAAAACTGTTTTTT. This encodes CASNTGTSSEKLFF.

The rearrangement uses TRBV6-5 and TRBJ2-7; 8 bases agree with TRBD2. V was clipped by 0 bases and J by 0 bases; unmatched bases: 1. The length of the CDR3 is 15 residues. The germline gives CDR1 MNHEY, CDR2 SVGAGI. The CDR3 nucleotides read TGTGCCAGCAGTTACTCTACTAGCGGCTCCTACGAGCAGTACTTC. As protein: CASSYSTSGSYEQYF.

The gene calls are TRBV7-2 and TRBJ1-6; D uncertain. With 3 bases removed from V and 8 bases from J, the gap between germline ends came to 14 bases. This CDR3 spans 15 amino acids. CDR1 and CDR2 from the germline V gene are SGHTA and FQGNSA. This CDR3 is CASSFPLGRDSPLHF. The DNA of the CDR3 is TGTGCCAGCAGCTTCCCGTTAGGGAGAGATTCACCCCTCCACTTT.

With respect to this clone: An end of the junction does not agree with germline; a read error may underlie this. CDR3 sequence (DNA): TGCAGTCCTAGGAGTGACGAGCAGTACTTC. Encoded protein: CSPRSDEQYF. The rearrangement joins TRBV20-1 to TRBJ2-7; D is uncertain. This CDR3 comprises 10 residues. From germline, CDR1 is DFQATT and CDR2 SNEGSKA (reference sequence).

This rearrangement joins TRBV9 to TRBJ1-1; weak D call: TRBD1 (5 bases). V gave up 5 bases and J gave up 4 bases, with 18 bases separating them. CDR3 size: 15 residues. The germline CDR1 and CDR2 sequences are SGDLS and YYNGEE. The CDR3 DNA sequence: TGTGCCAGCAGGCCGAACGGGCAGGGTAGCACTGAAGCTTTCTTT. Amino acid sequence: CASRPNGQGSTEAFF.

The chain carries TRBV9 and TRBJ2-2; D remains ambiguous. CDR3 size: 15 residues. V dropped 0 bases and J dropped 4 bases, with 10 bases sitting between them. Looked up from germline, CDR1 is SGDLS and CDR2 is YYNGEE. CDR3 DNA sequence: TGTGCCAGCAGCGTAGTGGCAGATCCCACCGGGGAGCTGTTTTTT. Translated: CASSVVADPTGELFF.

This chain uses TRBV3-1 (or the pseudogene TRBV3-2) with TRBJ2-7; D is perhaps TRBD1 (6 bases). This CDR3 has 12 residues. Germline assignment: CDR1 LGHDT and CDR2 YNNKEL (reference sequence). Trimming took off 5 bases at V and 7 bases at J, with 12 bases between the two ends. The CDR3 region is CASSSQGGEQYF. The CDR3 DNA follows: TGTGCCAGCAGCTCACAGGGCGGTGAGCAGTACTTC.

A remark on this clone: One end of the junction is discordant with germline, which a read error may explain. The genes are TRBV19 and TRBJ2-2, with 7 positions matching TRBD2. From germline, CDR1 is LNHDA and CDR2 SQIVND (reference sequence). This CDR3 comprises 15 residues. CDR3 loop: CASTITSANTGELFF. The CDR3 DNA reads TGTGCCAGTACTATAACTAGCGCGAACACCGGGGAGCTGTTTTTT.

This chain uses TRBV12-3 or TRBV12-4 with TRBJ2-7, with 12 bases lining up with TRBD2. Trimming cost V 9 bases and J 6 bases; bases outside gene matches: 6. The CDR3 consists of 13 residues. The CDR3 loop is CASTSGGTREQYF. CDR3 nucleotide sequence: TGTGCCAGTACTAGCGGGGGGACTCGCGAGCAGTACTTC.

The chain recombines TRBV19 with TRBJ1-1; 7 nucleotides line up with TRBD1. The length of the CDR3 is 16 residues. V trimming: 5 bases; J trimming: 5 bases; junction bases outside the gene matches: 14. Germline CDR1 LNHDA, CDR2 SQIVND (reference sequence). The CDR3 bases are TGTGCCAGTAGTCCCCGAGACAGGGTGAGCGGGACTGAAGCTTTCTTT. This gives the protein CASSPRDRVSGTEAFF.

This clone appeared a single time. The chain combines TRBV2 with TRBJ2-1, with D maybe TRBD2 (7 bases). In germline, CDR1 is SNHLY, CDR2 FYNNEI. The CDR3 is made up of 15 amino acids. The ends were cut back, 6 bases at V and 4 bases at J, with 16 bases in the middle. The CDR3 DNA is TGTGCCAGCAGCCCCGGGCGGGGGCCTTACAATGAGCAGTTCTTC. Translating it yields CASSPGRGPYNEQFF.

This clone was counted once. V usage is TRBV6-5 and J usage is TRBJ1-6; TRBD1 matches at 8 bases. The trim removed 3 bases at V and 5 bases at J, leaving 3 bases unmatched. Germline CDR1 and CDR2: MNHEY and SVGAGI. This CDR3 contains 15 residues. The CDR3: CASSYRQGNNSPLHF. The CDR3 nucleotides read TGTGCCAGCAGTTATCGACAGGGGAATAATTCACCCCTCCACTTT.

V and J are TRBV5-5 and TRBJ1-5, with TRBD1 matching over 10 bases. This CDR3 spans 16 amino acids. V was clipped by 4 bases and J by 1 base; unmatched bases: 5. Germline V gene lookup returns CDR1 SGHKS and CDR2 YYEKEE (reference sequence). The CDR3 loop reads CASSREGQGSNQPQHF. CDR3 nucleotides: TGTGCCAGCAGCCGGGAGGGACAGGGGAGCAATCAGCCCCAGCATTTT.

This chain links TRBV5-4 with TRBJ1-2; D perhaps matches TRBD1 (5 bases). Trimming removed 4 bases at V and 4 bases at J, with 17 bases between. The CDR3 has 15 amino acids. CDR1 is SGHNT, CDR2 YYREEE, per germline (reference sequence). CDR3 coding DNA: TGTGCCAGCAGCCTGGACTTTCGGGGGATCTATGGCTACACCTTC. This encodes CASSLDFRGIYGYTF.

The chain recombines TRBV2 with TRBJ2-1, with 11 bases identical to TRBD1. This CDR3 comprises 14 residues. CDR1 is SNHLY, CDR2 FYNNEI, per germline. Germline trimming cut 4 bases from V and 6 bases from J; bases unmatched to any gene: 2. The CDR3 loop reads CASSAGTGGNEQFF. The CDR3 coding sequence is TGTGCCAGCAGTGCGGGGACAGGGGGCAATGAGCAGTTCTTC.